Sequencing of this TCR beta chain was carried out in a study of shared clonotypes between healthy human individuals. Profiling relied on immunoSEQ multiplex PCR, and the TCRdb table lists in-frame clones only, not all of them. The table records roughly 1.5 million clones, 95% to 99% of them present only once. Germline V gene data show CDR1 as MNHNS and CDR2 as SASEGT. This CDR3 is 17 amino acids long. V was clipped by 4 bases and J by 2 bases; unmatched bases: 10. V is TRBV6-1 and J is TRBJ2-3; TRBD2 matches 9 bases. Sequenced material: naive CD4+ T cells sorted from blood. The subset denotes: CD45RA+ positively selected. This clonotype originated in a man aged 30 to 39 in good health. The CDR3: CASSGNSGRTYTDTQYF. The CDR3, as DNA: TGTGCCAGCAGTGGAAATAGCGGGAGAACTTACACAGATACGCAGTATTTT.